The source of this TCR beta chain is a study of cytotoxic CD8 clonotypes in ibrutinib-treated CLL. Study-wide background: The cohort had about a dozen relapsed/refractory and 15 treatment-naive patients, fewer than 18 IGHV unmutated. Once patients had received a median around 12 months of treatment, range 6 to 36, response samples were obtained. Whole-study findings and limits: Higher circulating CD8+ T-cell counts strongly accompanied higher baseline clonality, above age-matched healthy donors.

Only in-frame clones appear in the TCRdb table, and some are missing; sequencing was by immunoSEQ multiplex PCR. The data contain some 300,000 clones, roughly 79% of them singletons. Comment on this clone: Its target is unknown.

The sequencing used PBMCs, collected before ibrutinib treatment. The TCR sequence derives from a human donor with chronic lymphocytic leukemia.

The CDR3 sequence: CASSLAQGLSTDTQYF. In nucleotides, the CDR3 is TGTGCCAGCAGCTTAGCCCAGGGACTCTCCACAGATACGCAGTATTTT. The V gene is TRBV7-9, the J gene TRBJ2-3; tentatively, D is TRBD2 (6 bases). The V and J ends lost 0 bases and 2 bases respectively, with 12 bases between them. Looked up from germline, CDR1 is SEHNR and CDR2 is FQNEAQ (reference sequence). The CDR3 contains 16 residues.